Listed here is a single TCR beta chain. From germline, CDR1 is MNHEY and CDR2 SMNVEV (reference sequence). V lost 8 bases and J 0 bases, leaving 16 bases between the germline ends. CDR3 length: 15 residues. This sample is drawn from a study of T cell responses to AZD1222 COVID-19 vaccine. TCRdb's copy holds only in-frame clones and misses some; the assay was immunoSEQ multiplex PCR. The sample lists approximately 130,000 clones, more than 85% seen once, with under 4% in the top ten. Sequences were derived from peripheral blood, sampled on day 0 of AZD1222 vaccination. The chain is built from TRBV27 and TRBJ1-1, with D possibly being TRBD1 (6 bases). This receptor was taken from an adult in good health. DNA of the CDR3: TGTGCCAGCGCAGGGGATTTGGGGATGAACACTGAAGCTTTCTTT. Its protein product is CASAGDLGMNTEAFF.